This TCR beta chain originates from a study of early T cells in non-severe SARS-CoV-2 infection. Study as a whole: Sequencing of bulk RNA from unsorted whole blood was done, without chain pairing. Broader study findings: VDJdb-based matching was biased toward anti-spike CD8 responses and missed private and CD4 specificities.

Deletions cut 5 bases from V and 6 bases from J, with 17 bases between. Germline lookup yields CDR1 SGHAT and CDR2 FQDESV (reference sequence). The CDR3 totals 14 residues. Researchers attached unique molecular identifiers to individual cDNA molecules. TCRdb itself ran the 5' RACE reads through MiXCR, one entry per CDR3 protein. This table has some 46,000 distinct CDR3 sequences, about 6.5% appearing once. This clonotype was recorded at least ten times. Its specificity is not known. This TCR was recovered from an adult who was a healthcare worker with PCR-confirmed SARS-CoV-2 infection or an uninfected control (not recorded which). The sample in question was whole blood, obtained at baseline. The chain links TRBV11-1 to TRBJ2-7, with D possibly called TRBD1 or TRBD2 (5 bases each). In DNA form, the CDR3 reads TGTGCCAGCAGCCTCATAACTGGGGGTCGCGAGCAGTACTTC. Its translation: CASSLITGGREQYF.